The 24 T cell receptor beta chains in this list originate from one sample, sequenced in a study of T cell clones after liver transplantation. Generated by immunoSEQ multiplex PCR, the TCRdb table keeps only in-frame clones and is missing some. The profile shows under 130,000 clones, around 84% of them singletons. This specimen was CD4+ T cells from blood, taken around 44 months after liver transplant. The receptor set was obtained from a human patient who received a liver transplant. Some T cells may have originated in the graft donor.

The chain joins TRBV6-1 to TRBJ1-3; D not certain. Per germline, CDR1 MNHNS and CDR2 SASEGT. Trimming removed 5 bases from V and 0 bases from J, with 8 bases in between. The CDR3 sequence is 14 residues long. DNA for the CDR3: TGTGCCAGCAGTTTCGGTCGCTCTGGAAACACCATATATTTT. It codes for CASSFGRSGNTIYF.

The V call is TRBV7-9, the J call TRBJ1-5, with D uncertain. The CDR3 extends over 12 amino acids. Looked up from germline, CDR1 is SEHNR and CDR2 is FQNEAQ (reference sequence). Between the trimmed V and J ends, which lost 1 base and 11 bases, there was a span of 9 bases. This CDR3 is CASSLGLTTQHF. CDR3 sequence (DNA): TGTGCCAGCAGCTTAGGACTCACCACCCAGCATTTT.

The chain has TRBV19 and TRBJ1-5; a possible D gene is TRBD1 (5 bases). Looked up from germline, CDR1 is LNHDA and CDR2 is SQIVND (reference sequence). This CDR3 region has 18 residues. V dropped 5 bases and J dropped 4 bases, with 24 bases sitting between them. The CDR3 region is CASSPPIMVGRSNQPQHF. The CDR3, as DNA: TGTGCCAGTAGTCCTCCTATTATGGTGGGGCGTTCAAATCAGCCCCAGCATTTT.

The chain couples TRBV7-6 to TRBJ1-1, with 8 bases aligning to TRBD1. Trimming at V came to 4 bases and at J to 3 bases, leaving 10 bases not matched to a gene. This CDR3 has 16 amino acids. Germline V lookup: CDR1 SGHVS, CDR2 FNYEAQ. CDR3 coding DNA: TGTGCCAGCAGCTCACAGAGACAGGGGTTATACACTGAAGCTTTCTTT. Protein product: CASSSQRQGLYTEAFF.

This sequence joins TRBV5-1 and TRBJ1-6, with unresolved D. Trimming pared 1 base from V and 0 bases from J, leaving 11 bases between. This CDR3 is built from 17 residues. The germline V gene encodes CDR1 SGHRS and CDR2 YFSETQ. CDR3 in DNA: TGCGCCAGCAGCTTGTTGACCTCGAGCTCCTATAATTCACCCCTCCACTTT. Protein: CASSLLTSSSYNSPLHF.

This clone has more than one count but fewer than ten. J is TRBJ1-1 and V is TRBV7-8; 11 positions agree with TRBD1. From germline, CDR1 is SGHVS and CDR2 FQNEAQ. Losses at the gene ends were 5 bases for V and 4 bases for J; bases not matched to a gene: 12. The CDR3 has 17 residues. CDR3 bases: TGTGCCAGCAGCCAAAAGGACAGGGGGCTGAGCGGCACTGAAGCTTTCTTT. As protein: CASSQKDRGLSGTEAFF.

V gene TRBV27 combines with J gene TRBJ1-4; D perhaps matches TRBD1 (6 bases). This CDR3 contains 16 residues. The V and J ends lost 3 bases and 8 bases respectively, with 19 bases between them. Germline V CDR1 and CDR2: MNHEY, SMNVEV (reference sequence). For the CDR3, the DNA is TGTGCCAGCAGTTTCTCGGGACACGCTTGGAAGGAAAAACTGTTTTTT. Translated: CASSFSGHAWKEKLFF.

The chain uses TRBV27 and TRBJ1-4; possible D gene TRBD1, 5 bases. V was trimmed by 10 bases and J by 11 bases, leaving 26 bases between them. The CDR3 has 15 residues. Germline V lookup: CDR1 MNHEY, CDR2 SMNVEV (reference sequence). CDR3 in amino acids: CATRSPGTSKGKLFF. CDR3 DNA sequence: TGTGCCACCCGCTCACCCGGGACCAGTAAGGGGAAACTGTTTTTT.

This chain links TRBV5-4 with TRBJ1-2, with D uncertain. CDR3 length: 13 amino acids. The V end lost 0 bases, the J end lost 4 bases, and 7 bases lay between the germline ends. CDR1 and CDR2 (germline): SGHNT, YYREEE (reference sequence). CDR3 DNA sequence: TGTGCCAGCAGCTTGGAGACGGCCTATGGCTACACCTTC. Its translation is CASSLETAYGYTF.

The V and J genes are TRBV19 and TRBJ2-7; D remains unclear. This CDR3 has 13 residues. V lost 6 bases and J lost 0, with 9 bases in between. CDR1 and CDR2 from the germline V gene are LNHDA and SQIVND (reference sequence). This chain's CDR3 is CASRSLYSYEQYF. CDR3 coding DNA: TGTGCCAGTAGGAGTCTCTACTCCTACGAGCAGTACTTC.

In nucleotides, the CDR3 is TGTGCCAGCAGCCCACCGGGGCCCATGAGCTACACCTTC. Translation: CASSPPGPMSYTF. The J gene is TRBJ1-2, the V gene TRBV7-2, with D tentatively TRBD1 (5 bases). This CDR3 spans 13 amino acids. CDR1 is SGHTA and CDR2 is FQGNSA in the germline V gene. V was clipped by 5 bases and J by 9 bases, with 16 bases between them.

The CDR3 DNA is TGTGCCAGCAGACTCGGAGGGGGCCAGGGCTACACCTTC. It is translated as CASRLGGGQGYTF. V usage is TRBV7-2 and J usage is TRBJ1-2, with 7 bases fitting TRBD1. With 6 bases clipped from V and 8 bases from J, the junction kept 9 bases outside the gene matches. CDR1 is SGHTA and CDR2 is FQGNSA in the germline V gene. The CDR3 length is 13 residues.

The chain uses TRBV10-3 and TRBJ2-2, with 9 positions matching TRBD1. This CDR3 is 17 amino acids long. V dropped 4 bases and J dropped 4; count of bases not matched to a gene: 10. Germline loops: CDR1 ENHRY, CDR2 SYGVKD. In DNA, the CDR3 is TGTGCCATCAGTGGGGCTTGGGGACAGGGCGGCACCGGGGAGCTGTTTTTT. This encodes CAISGAWGQGGTGELFF.

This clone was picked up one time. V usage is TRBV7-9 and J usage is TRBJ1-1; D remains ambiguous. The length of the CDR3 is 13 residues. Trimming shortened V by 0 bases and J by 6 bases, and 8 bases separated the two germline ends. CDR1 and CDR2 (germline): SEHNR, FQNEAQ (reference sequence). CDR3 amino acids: CASSLALGSEAFF. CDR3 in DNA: TGTGCCAGCAGCTTAGCGCTAGGATCTGAAGCTTTCTTT.

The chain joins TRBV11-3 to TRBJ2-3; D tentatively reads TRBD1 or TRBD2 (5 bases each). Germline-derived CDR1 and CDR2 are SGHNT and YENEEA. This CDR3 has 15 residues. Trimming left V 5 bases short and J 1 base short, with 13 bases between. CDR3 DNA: TGTGCCAGCAGCGGGACCCCACTTGGCACAGATACGCAGTATTTT. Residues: CASSGTPLGTDTQYF. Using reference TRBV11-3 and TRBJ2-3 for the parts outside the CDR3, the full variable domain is EAGVVQSPRYKIIEKKQPVAFWCNPISGHNTLYWYLQNLGQGPELLIRYENEEAVDDSQLPKDRFSAERLKGVDSTLKIQPAELGDSAVYLCASSGTPLGTDTQYFGPGTRLTVL.

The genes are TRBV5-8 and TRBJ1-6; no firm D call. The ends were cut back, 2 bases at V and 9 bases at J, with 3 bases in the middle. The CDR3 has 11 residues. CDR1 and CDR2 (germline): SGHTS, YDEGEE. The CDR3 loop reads CASSFGSPLHF. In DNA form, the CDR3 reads TGTGCCAGCAGCTTTGGTTCACCCCTCCACTTT.

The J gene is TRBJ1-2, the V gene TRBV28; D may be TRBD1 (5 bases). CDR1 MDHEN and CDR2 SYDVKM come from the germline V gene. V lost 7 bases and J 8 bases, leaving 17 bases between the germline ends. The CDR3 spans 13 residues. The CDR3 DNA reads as TGTGCCAGCACTCCGGACGGGGCTAGAGGCTACACCTTC. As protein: CASTPDGARGYTF.

CDR3 sequence: CASSSRPIFSGNTGELFF. For the CDR3, the DNA is TGTGCCAGCAGCTCCCGCCCGATCTTTAGCGGGAACACCGGGGAGCTGTTTTTT. The chain uses TRBV7-2 and TRBJ2-2; tentative D call: TRBD2 (6 bases). Germline assignment: CDR1 SGHTA and CDR2 FQGNSA. The germline V and J ends were trimmed by 4 bases and 1 base, with 19 bases remaining between them. CDR3 size: 18 residues.

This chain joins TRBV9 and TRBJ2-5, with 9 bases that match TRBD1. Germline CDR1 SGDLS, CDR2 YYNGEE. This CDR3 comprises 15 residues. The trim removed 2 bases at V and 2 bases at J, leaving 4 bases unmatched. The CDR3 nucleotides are TGTGCCAGCAGCGTCTGGACAGGGGTGCAAGAGACCCAGTACTTC. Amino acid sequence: CASSVWTGVQETQYF. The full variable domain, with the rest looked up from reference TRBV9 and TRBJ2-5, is DSGVTQTPKHLITATGQRVTLRCSPRSGDLSVYWYQQSLDQGLQFLIQYYNGEERAKGNILERFSAQQFPDLHSELNLSSLELGDSALYFCASSVWTGVQETQYFGPGTRLLVL.

The CDR3 bases are TGTGCCAGCAGCTTGGTGGGACAGAATCAGCCCCAGCATTTT. Encoded protein: CASSLVGQNQPQHF. This chain joins TRBV5-5 and TRBJ1-5, with TRBD1 identical over 7 bases. Germline-derived CDR1 and CDR2 are SGHKS and YYEKEE (reference sequence). CDR3 length: 14 residues. V shed 0 bases and J 4 bases; nucleotides not matched to a gene: 1.

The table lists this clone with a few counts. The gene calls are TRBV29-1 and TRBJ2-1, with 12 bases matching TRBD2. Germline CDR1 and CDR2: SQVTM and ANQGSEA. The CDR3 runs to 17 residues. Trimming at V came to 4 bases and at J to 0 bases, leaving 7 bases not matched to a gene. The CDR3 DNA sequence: TGCAGCGTTGTTCGGCTAGCGGGAGGGAGCTCCTACAATGAGCAGTTCTTC. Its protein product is CSVVRLAGGSSYNEQFF.

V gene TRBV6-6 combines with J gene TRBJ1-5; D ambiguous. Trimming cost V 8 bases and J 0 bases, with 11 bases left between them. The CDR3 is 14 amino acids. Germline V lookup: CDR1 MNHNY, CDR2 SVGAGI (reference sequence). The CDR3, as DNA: TGTGCCAGCCAACAGCTTAATAGCAATCAGCCCCAGCATTTT. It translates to CASQQLNSNQPQHF.

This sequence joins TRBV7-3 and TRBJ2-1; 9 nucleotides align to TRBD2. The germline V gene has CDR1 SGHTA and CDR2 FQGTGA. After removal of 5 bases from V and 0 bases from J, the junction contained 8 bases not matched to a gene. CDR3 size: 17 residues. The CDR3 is CASSAWTSVSSYNEQFF. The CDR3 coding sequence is TGTGCCAGCAGCGCTTGGACTAGCGTTAGCTCCTACAATGAGCAGTTCTTC.

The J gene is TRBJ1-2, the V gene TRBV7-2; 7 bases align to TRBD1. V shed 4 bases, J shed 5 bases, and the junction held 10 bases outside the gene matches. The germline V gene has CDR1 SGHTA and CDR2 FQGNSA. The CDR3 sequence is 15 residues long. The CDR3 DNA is TGTGCCAGCAGCTCCTTAACAGGGGTGTGGTATGGCTACACCTTC. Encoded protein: CASSSLTGVWYGYTF.